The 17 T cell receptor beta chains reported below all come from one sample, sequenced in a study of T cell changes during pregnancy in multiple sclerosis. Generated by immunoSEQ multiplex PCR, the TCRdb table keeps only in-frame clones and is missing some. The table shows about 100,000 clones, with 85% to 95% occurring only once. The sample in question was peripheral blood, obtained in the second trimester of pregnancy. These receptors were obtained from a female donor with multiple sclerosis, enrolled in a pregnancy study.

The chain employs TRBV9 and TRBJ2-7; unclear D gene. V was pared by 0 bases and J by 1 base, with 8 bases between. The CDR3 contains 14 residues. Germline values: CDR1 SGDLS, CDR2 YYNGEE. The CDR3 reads CASSVGAVSYEQYF. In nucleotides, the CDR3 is TGTGCCAGCAGCGTAGGTGCGGTGTCCTACGAGCAGTACTTC.

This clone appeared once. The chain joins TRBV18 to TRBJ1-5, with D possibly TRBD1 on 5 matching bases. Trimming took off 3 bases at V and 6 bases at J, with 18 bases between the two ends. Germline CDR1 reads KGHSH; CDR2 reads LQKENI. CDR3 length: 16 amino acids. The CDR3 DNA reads TGTGCCAGCTCACCGGAGTCGGCCACAGGCGGTCAGCCCCAGCATTTT. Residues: CASSPESATGGQPQHF.

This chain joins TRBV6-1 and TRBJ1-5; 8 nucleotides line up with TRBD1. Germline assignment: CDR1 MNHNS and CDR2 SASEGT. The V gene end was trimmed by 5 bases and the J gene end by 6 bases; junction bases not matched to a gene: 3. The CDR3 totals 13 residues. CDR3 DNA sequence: TGTGCCAGCAGTACAGGGGGAGGTCAGCCCCAGCATTTT. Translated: CASSTGGGQPQHF.

The chain's CDR3 is CASSLLSRGAGRNQPQHF. CDR3 DNA: TGTGCCAGCAGTTTATTATCCAGGGGAGCGGGGCGCAATCAGCCCCAGCATTTT. The genes are TRBV28 and TRBJ1-5; D perhaps matches TRBD1 (6 bases). From germline, CDR1 is MDHEN and CDR2 SYDVKM. The V end was cut by 1 base, the J end by 2 bases, with 18 bases between. The CDR3 consists of 18 residues.

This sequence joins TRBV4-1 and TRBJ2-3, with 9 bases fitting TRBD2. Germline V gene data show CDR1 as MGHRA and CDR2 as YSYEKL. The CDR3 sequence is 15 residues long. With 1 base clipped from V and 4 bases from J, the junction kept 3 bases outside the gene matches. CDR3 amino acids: CASSQVGGGADTQYF. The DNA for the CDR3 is TGCGCCAGCAGCCAAGTGGGCGGGGGGGCAGATACGCAGTATTTT.

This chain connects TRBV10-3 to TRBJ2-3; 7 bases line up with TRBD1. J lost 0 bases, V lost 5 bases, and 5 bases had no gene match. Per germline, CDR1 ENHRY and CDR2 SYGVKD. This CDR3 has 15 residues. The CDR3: CAISPGTVSTDTQYF. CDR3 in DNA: TGTGCCATCAGTCCCGGGACAGTGAGCACAGATACGCAGTATTTT.

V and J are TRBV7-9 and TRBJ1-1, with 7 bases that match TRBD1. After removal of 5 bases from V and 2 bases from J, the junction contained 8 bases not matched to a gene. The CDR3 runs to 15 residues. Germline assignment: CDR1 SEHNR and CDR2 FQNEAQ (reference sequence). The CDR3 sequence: CASSPKTGINTEAFF. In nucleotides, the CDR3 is TGTGCCAGCAGCCCAAAGACAGGGATTAACACTGAAGCTTTCTTT.

In DNA form, the CDR3 reads TGCGCCAGCAGCTTGACCCTACTAGCGGGGGAGCAATACCAGTATTTT. It specifies CASSLTLLAGEQYQYF. V is TRBV5-1 and J is TRBJ2-3; 11 bases agree with TRBD2. This CDR3 has 16 residues. The V gene's germline CDR1 is SGHRS and CDR2 YFSETQ. V lost 1 base, J lost 12 bases, and 13 bases stayed unmatched.

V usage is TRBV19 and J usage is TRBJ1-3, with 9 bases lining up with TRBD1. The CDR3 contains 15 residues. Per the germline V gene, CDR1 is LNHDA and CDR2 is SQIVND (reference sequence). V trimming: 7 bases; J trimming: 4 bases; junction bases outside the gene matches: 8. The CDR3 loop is CASTPTGGVGNTIYF. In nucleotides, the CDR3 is TGTGCCAGTACTCCGACAGGGGGAGTGGGAAACACCATATATTTT.

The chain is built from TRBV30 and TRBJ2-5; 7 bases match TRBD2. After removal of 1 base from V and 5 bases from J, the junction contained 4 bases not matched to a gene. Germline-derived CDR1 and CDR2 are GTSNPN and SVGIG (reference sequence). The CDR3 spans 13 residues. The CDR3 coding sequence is TGTGCCTGGAGTGAGAGGGAGGGTGAGACCCAGTACTTC. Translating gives CAWSEREGETQYF.

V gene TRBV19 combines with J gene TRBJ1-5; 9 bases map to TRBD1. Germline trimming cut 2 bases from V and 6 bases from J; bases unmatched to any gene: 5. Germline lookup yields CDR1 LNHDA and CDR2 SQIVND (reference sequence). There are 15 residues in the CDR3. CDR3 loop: CASSITGGGGQPQHF. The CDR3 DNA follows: TGTGCCAGTAGTATAACAGGGGGCGGCGGTCAGCCCCAGCATTTT.

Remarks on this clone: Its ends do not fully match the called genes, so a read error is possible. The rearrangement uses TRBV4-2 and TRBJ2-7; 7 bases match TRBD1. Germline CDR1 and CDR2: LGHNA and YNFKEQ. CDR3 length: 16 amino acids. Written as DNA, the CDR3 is TGTGCCAGCAGCCAAGGAGTGAGGACAGGATCCTCCGAGCAGTACTTC. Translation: CASSQGVRTGSSEQYF.

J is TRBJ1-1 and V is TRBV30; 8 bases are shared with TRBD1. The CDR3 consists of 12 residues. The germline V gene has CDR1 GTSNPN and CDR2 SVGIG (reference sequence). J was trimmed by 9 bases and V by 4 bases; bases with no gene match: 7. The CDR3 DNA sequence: TGTGCCTGGAATTTTAGACAGGGGAAAGCTTTCTTT. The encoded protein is CAWNFRQGKAFF.

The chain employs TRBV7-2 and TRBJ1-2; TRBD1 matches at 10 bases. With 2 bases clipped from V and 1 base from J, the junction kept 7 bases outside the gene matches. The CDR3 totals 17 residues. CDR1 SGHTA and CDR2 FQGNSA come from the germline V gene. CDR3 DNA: TGTGCCAGCAGCTTAAGGGGACAGGGGTACGGTAACTATGGCTACACCTTC. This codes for CASSLRGQGYGNYGYTF.

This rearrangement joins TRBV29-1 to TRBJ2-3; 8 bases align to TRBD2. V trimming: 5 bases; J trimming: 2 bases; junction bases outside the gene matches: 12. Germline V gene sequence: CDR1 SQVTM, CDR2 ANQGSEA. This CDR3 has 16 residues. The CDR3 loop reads CSVPPGSGGLTDTQYF. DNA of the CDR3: TGCAGCGTTCCCCCTGGAAGCGGGGGCCTCACAGATACGCAGTATTTT.

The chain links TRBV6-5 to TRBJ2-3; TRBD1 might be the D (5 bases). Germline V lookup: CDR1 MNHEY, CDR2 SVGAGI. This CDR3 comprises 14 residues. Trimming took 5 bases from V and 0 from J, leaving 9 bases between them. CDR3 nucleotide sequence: TGTGCCAGCAGTGACAGATGGAGCACAGATACGCAGTATTTT. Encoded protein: CASSDRWSTDTQYF.

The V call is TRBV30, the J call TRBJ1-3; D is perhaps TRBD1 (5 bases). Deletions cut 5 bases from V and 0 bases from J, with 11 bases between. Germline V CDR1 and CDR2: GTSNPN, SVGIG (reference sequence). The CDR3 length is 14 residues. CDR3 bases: TGTGCCTGGTTAGGCGGGGGCTCTGGAAACACCATATATTTT. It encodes CAWLGGGSGNTIYF.